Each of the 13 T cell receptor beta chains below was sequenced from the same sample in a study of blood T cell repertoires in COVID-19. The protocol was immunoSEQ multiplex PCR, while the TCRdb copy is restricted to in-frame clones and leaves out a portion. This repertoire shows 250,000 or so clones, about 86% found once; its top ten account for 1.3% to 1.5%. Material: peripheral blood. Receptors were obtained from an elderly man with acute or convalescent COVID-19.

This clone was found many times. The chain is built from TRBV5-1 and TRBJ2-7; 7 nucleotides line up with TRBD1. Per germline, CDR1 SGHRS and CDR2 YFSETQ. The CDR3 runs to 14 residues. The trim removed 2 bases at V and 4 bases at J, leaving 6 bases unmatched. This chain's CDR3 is CASSLRQGEYEQYF. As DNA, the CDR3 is TGCGCCAGCAGCTTAAGACAGGGAGAGTACGAGCAGTACTTC. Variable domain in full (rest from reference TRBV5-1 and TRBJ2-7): KAGVTQTPRYLIKTRGQQVTLSCSPISGHRSVSWYQQTPGQGLQFLFEYFSETQRNKGNFPGRFSGRQFSNSRSEMNVSTLELGDSALYLCASSLRQGEYEQYFGPGTRLTVT.

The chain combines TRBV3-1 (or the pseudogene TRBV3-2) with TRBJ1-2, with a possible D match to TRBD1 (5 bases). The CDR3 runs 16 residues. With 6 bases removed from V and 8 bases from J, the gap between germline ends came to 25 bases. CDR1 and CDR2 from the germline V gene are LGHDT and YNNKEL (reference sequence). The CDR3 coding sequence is TGTGCCAGCAGTCACGGAGGGGCCTCGGGGGGATACGGCTACACCTTC. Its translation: CASSHGGASGGYGYTF.

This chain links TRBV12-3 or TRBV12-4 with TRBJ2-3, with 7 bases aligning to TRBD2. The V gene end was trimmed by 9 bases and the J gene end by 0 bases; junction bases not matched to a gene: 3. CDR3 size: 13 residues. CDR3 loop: CASSSGSTDTQYF. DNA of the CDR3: TGTGCCAGTTCTAGCGGAAGCACAGATACGCAGTATTTT.

The CDR3 here is CASKLSGANVLTF. DNA for the CDR3: TGTGCCAGCAAGCTGTCTGGGGCCAACGTCCTGACTTTC. V gene TRBV6-4 combines with J gene TRBJ2-6, with D hard to call. The CDR3 length is 13 residues. Germline assignment: CDR1 MRHNA and CDR2 SNTAGT. Trimming took 7 bases from V and 1 from J, leaving 5 bases between them.

The CDR3 region has the DNA TGTGCCAGCAGCTTACTAGCGGCCCAGAACCAGTACTTC. It specifies CASSLLAAQNQYF. The chain links TRBV5-5 to TRBJ2-5; 8 nucleotides match TRBD2. There are 13 residues in the CDR3. The V gene's germline CDR1 is SGHKS and CDR2 YYEKEE (reference sequence). J was trimmed by 10 bases and V by 2 bases; bases with no gene match: 7.

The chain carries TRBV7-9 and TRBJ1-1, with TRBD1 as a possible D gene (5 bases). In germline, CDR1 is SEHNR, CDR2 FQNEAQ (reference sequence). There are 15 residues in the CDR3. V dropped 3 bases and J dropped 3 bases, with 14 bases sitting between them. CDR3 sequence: CASSFKAGRDTEAFF. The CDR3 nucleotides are TGTGCCAGCAGCTTTAAGGCAGGCAGGGACACTGAAGCTTTCTTT. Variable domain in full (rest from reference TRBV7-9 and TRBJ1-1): DTGVSQNPRHKITKRGQNVTFRCDPISEHNRLYWYRQTLGQGPEFLTYFQNEAQLEKSRLLSDRFSAERPKGSFSTLEIQRTEQGDSAMYLCASSFKAGRDTEAFFGQGTRLTVV.

CDR3: CASSSGTGGQYEQYF. In DNA, the CDR3 is TGTGCCAGCAGTTCCGGGACAGGGGGTCAATACGAGCAGTACTTC. The rearrangement joins TRBV5-5 to TRBJ2-7; 11 nucleotides line up with TRBD1. CDR1 and CDR2 from the germline V gene are SGHKS and YYEKEE (reference sequence). This CDR3 has 15 amino acids. V trimming: 5 bases; J trimming: 4 bases; junction bases outside the gene matches: 8.

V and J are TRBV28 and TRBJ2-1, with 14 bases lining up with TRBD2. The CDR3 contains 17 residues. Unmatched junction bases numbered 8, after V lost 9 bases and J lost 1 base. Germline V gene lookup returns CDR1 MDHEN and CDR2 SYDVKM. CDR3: CASKGLAGGASYNEQFF. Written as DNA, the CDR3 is TGTGCCAGTAAAGGACTAGCGGGAGGAGCATCCTACAATGAGCAGTTCTTC.

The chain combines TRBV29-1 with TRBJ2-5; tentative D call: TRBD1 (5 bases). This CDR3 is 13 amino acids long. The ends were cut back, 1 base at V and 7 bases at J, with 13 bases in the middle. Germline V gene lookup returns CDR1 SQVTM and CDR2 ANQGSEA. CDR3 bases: TGCAGCGTTGAAGGACAGTGGATCGGGACCCAGTACTTC. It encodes CSVEGQWIGTQYF.

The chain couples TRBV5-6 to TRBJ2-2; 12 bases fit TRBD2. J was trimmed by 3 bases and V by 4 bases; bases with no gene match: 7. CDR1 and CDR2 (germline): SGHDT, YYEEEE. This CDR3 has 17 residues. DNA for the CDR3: TGTGCCAGCAGCAACCTAGCGGGGGGGAGCTACACCGGGGAGCTGTTTTTT. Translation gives CASSNLAGGSYTGELFF.

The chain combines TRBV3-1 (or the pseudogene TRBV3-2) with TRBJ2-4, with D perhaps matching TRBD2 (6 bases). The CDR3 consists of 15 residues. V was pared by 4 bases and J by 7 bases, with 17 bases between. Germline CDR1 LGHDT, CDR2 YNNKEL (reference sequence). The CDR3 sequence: CASSRDTGGWNIQYF. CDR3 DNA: TGTGCCAGCAGCCGCGACACCGGAGGGTGGAACATTCAGTACTTC.

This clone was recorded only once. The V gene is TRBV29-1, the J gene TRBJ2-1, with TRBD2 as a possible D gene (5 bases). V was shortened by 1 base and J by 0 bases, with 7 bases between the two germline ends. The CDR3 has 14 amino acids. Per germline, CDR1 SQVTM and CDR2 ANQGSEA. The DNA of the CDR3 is TGCAGCGTTGAAGGAGGGTTCTCCTACAATGAGCAGTTCTTC. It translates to CSVEGGFSYNEQFF.

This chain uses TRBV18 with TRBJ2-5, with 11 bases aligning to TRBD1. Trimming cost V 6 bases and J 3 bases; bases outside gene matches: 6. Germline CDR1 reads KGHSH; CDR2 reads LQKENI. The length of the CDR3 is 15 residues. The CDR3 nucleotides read TGTGCCAGCTCCCCGGACAGGGGGCGAGAAGAGACCCAGTACTTC. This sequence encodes CASSPDRGREETQYF.